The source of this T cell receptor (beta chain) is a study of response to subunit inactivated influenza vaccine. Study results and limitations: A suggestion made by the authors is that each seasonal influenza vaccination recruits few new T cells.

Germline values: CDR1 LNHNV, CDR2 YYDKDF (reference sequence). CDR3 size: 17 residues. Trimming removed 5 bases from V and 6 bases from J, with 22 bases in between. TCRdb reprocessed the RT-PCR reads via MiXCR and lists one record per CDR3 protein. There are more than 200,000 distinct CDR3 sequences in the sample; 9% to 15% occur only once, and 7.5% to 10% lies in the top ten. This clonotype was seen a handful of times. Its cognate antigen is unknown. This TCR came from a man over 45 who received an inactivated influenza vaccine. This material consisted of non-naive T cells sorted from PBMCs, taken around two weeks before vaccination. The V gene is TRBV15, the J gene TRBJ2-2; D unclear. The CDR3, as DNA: TGTGCCACCAGCCGCAAGGCTGGCAACTTCCCCCCCGGGGAGCTGTTTTTT. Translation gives CATSRKAGNFPPGELFF.